The 20 T cell receptor beta chains listed next were all sequenced from one sample in a study of control samples from healthy donors and cancer patients. Sequencing was performed with immunoSEQ multiplex PCR; in TCRdb, only in-frame clones are kept and a portion is missing. The sample consists of approximately 150,000 clones, 90% to 95% of them appearing once. Sequenced sample: blood. The source is a woman younger than 30 in good health.

This chain connects TRBV7-2 to TRBJ1-6; D is unresolved. The length of the CDR3 is 12 residues. Trimming cost V 5 bases and J 7 bases, with 6 bases left between them. CDR1 SGHTA and CDR2 FQGNSA come from the germline V gene. CDR3 nucleotide sequence: TGTGCCAGCAGCGTACCAAATTCACCCCTCCACTTT. As protein: CASSVPNSPLHF.

The rearrangement joins TRBV5-1 to TRBJ2-1; D may correspond to TRBD1 or TRBD2 (5 bases each). CDR1 is SGHRS and CDR2 is YFSETQ in the germline V gene. The CDR3 sequence is 11 residues long. The germline V and J ends were trimmed by 4 bases and 14 bases, with 13 bases remaining between them. CDR3 protein: CASSPGTKEFF. The CDR3 DNA reads TGCGCCAGCAGCCCCGGGACCAAGGAGTTCTTC.

The V gene is TRBV10-3, the J gene TRBJ2-1; 10 nucleotides agree with TRBD1. The CDR3 extends over 14 amino acids. CDR1 is ENHRY and CDR2 is SYGVKD in the germline V gene. J lost 6 bases, V lost 8 bases, and 7 bases had no gene match. The CDR3 DNA follows: TGTGCCATCTCCCCCGGACAGGGGGGCAATGAGCAGTTCTTC. Protein: CAISPGQGGNEQFF.

This chain connects TRBV5-4 to TRBJ2-3; 7 bases agree with TRBD1. The J segment lost 3 bases and the V segment lost 3 bases, leaving 10 bases of the junction unmatched. Germline-derived CDR1 and CDR2 are SGHNT and YYREEE (reference sequence). CDR3 length equals 16 residues. Here the CDR3 reads CASSSAGTVLTDTQYF. The CDR3, as DNA: TGTGCCAGCAGCTCCGCTGGGACAGTACTAACAGATACGCAGTATTTT.

The rearrangement links TRBV2 to TRBJ2-7; possible D gene TRBD1, 5 bases. Trimming took off 7 bases at V and 3 bases at J, with 13 bases between the two ends. The CDR3 covers 13 residues. Per the germline V gene, CDR1 is SNHLY and CDR2 is FYNNEI. The CDR3 nucleotides are TGTGCCAGCATTGGGCTGGGGCACTACGAGCAGTACTTC. Amino acids: CASIGLGHYEQYF.

The chain couples TRBV7-2 to TRBJ2-5; 7 nucleotides align to TRBD2. The CDR3 is made up of 13 amino acids. Germline V CDR1 and CDR2: SGHTA, FQGNSA. Germline trimming cut 3 bases from V and 4 bases from J; bases unmatched to any gene: 2. The CDR3 bases are TGTGCCAGCAGCTTTTCTAGCGGAGAGACCCAGTACTTC. It translates to CASSFSSGETQYF.

The chain's CDR3 is CASSQWTGATEAFF. In DNA, the CDR3 is TGCGCCAGCAGCCAATGGACAGGGGCCACTGAAGCTTTCTTT. The J gene is TRBJ1-1, the V gene TRBV4-1; 9 bases are shared with TRBD1. With V trimmed by 2 bases and J by 4 bases, 2 bases remained unmatched. CDR1 is MGHRA and CDR2 is YSYEKL in the germline V gene. The CDR3 has 14 residues.

The genes are TRBV19 and TRBJ1-2; 12 nucleotides agree with TRBD1. Germline V CDR1 and CDR2: LNHDA, SQIVND (reference sequence). CDR3 length equals 18 residues. Unmatched junction bases numbered 16, after V lost 7 bases and J lost 4 bases. This CDR3 is CASTREGTGGESSYGYTF. In DNA, the CDR3 is TGTGCCAGTACCCGGGAGGGGACAGGGGGCGAGTCCAGCTATGGCTACACCTTC.

CDR3: CAIRSSYTEAFF. Here the CDR3 DNA reads TGTGCCATCCGTTCGAGCTACACTGAAGCTTTCTTT. The chain uses TRBV3-1 (or the pseudogene TRBV3-2) and TRBJ1-1; unclear D gene. The CDR3 extends over 12 amino acids. Germline CDR1 LGHDT, CDR2 YNNKEL (reference sequence). V was shortened by 10 bases and J by 3 bases, with 12 bases between the two germline ends.

The chain carries TRBV10-3 and TRBJ2-1; the D gene is possibly TRBD2 (5 bases). Trimming took 8 bases from V and 2 from J, leaving 16 bases between them. The CDR3 runs to 15 residues. Germline V CDR1 and CDR2: ENHRY, SYGVKD. The CDR3 reads CAISSGGRTYNEQFF. For the CDR3, the DNA is TGTGCCATCTCGTCTGGCGGGCGTACCTACAATGAGCAGTTCTTC.

The chain links TRBV7-2 to TRBJ1-1; D is unclear. The CDR3 sequence is 13 residues long. V was pared by 5 bases and J by 4 bases, with 11 bases between. Germline V CDR1 and CDR2: SGHTA, FQGNSA. This CDR3 reads CASSRERATEAFF. The CDR3 DNA sequence: TGTGCCAGCAGCCGCGAGAGGGCCACTGAAGCTTTCTTT.

This clone was counted once. This sequence joins TRBV24-1 and TRBJ2-5; TRBD2 agrees at 7 bases. Germline V gene sequence: CDR1 KGHDR, CDR2 SFDVKD. The CDR3 consists of 13 residues. V shed 4 bases, J shed 5 bases, and the junction held 3 bases outside the gene matches. CDR3 bases: TGTGCCACCAGTGACGGGGGGTTGGAGACCCAGTACTTC. Protein sequence: CATSDGGLETQYF.

The chain uses TRBV7-2 and TRBJ2-3; no reliable D call. Trimming shortened V by 0 bases and J by 6 bases, and 7 bases separated the two germline ends. The CDR3 sequence is 13 residues long. Germline CDR1 and CDR2: SGHTA and FQGNSA. For the CDR3, the DNA is TGTGCCAGCAGCTTAGCGTTGGGGGATACGCAGTATTTT. Protein: CASSLALGDTQYF.

This clone was seen once. In DNA, the CDR3 is TGTGCCAGCAGCTTGACAGGGAGCTCCACTGAAGCTTTCTTT. Its translation is CASSLTGSSTEAFF. The chain is built from TRBV7-8 and TRBJ1-1, with 7 bases lining up with TRBD1. V lost 3 bases and J lost 4; bases outside the gene matches: 5. The germline V gene encodes CDR1 SGHVS and CDR2 FQNEAQ. The CDR3 runs to 14 residues. Filled out from reference TRBV7-8 and TRBJ1-1, the complete variable domain reads GAGVSQSPRYKVAKRGQDVALRCDPISGHVSLFWYQQALGQGPEFLTYFQNEAQLDKSGLPSDRFFAERPEGSVSTLKIQRTQQEDSAVYLCASSLTGSSTEAFFGQGTRLTVV.

J is TRBJ2-7 and V is TRBV4-1, with 12 bases aligning to TRBD2. Germline assignment: CDR1 MGHRA and CDR2 YSYEKL. The CDR3 sequence is 15 residues long. Unmatched junction bases numbered 8, after V lost 4 bases and J lost 7 bases. This CDR3 is CASSLTSGGMGEQYF. CDR3 sequence (DNA): TGCGCCAGCAGCCTTACTAGCGGGGGGATGGGTGAGCAGTACTTC.

This chain uses TRBV19 with TRBJ1-2; D remains unclear. The ends were cut back, 4 bases at V and 0 bases at J, with 12 bases in the middle. The CDR3 contains 15 residues. CDR1 is LNHDA, CDR2 SQIVND, per germline (reference sequence). The CDR3 nucleotides read TGTGCCAGTAGTACGTCAGGTCTAGCTAACTATGGCTACACCTTC. Amino acids: CASSTSGLANYGYTF.

V and J are TRBV12-3 or TRBV12-4 and TRBJ1-1; no firm D call. CDR3 length: 12 residues. V was cut by 6 bases and J by 4 bases, with 9 bases left in between. CDR3 sequence reads: CASSPAPTEAFF. In nucleotides, the CDR3 is TGTGCCAGCAGCCCGGCCCCCACTGAAGCTTTCTTT.

CDR3 DNA sequence: TGTGCCAGCAGAGGGACAGCCGGGGCTAATGAAAAACTGTTTTTT. Translated: CASRGTAGANEKLFF. The chain is built from TRBV2 and TRBJ1-4, with 7 bases fitting TRBD1. Germline CDR1 reads SNHLY; CDR2 reads FYNNEI. V shed 6 bases and J 3 bases; nucleotides not matched to a gene: 7. CDR3 size: 15 residues.

The V gene is TRBV11-3, the J gene TRBJ2-1; perhaps D is TRBD1 or TRBD2 (7 bases each). The germline V gene encodes CDR1 SGHNT and CDR2 YENEEA. V lost 5 bases and J lost 10, with 18 bases in between. The CDR3 extends over 14 amino acids. CDR3 region: CASSPGGGRGEQFF. The CDR3 DNA sequence: TGTGCCAGCAGCCCAGGGGGGGGCAGAGGAGAGCAGTTCTTC.

The rearrangement uses TRBV6-5 and TRBJ2-1; 10 positions match TRBD1. The CDR3 contains 15 residues. Germline V gene lookup returns CDR1 MNHEY and CDR2 SVGAGI. V was clipped by 5 bases and J by 5 bases; unmatched bases: 6. The chain's CDR3 is CASSPDRGSNNEQFF. Written as DNA, the CDR3 is TGTGCCAGCAGTCCGGACAGGGGGTCCAACAATGAGCAGTTCTTC.